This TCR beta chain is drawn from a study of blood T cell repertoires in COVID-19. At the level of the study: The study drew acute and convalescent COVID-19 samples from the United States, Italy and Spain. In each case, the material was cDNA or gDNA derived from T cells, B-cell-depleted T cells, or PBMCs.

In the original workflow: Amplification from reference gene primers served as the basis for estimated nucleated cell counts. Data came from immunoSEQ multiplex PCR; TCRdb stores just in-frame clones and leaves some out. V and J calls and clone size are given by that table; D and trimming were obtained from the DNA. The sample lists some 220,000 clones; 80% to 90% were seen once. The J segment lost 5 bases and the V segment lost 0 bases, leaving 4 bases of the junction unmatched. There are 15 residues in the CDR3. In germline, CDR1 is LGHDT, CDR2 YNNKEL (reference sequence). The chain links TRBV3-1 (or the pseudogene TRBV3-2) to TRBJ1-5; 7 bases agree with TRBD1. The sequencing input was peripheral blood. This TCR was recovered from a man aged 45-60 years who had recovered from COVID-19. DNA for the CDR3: TGTGCCAGCAGCCAAGATGCCAGGGGGGATCAGCCCCAGCATTTT. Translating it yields CASSQDARGDQPQHF.